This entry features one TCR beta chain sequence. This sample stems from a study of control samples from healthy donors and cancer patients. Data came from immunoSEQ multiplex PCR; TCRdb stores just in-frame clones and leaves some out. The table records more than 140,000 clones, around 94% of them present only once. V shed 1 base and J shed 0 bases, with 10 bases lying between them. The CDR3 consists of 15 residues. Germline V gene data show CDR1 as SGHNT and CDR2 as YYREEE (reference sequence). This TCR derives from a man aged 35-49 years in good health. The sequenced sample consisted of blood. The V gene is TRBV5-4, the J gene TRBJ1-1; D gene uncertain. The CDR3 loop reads CASSLIGLVNTEAFF. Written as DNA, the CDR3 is TGTGCCAGCAGCTTGATAGGGCTGGTGAACACTGAAGCTTTCTTT.